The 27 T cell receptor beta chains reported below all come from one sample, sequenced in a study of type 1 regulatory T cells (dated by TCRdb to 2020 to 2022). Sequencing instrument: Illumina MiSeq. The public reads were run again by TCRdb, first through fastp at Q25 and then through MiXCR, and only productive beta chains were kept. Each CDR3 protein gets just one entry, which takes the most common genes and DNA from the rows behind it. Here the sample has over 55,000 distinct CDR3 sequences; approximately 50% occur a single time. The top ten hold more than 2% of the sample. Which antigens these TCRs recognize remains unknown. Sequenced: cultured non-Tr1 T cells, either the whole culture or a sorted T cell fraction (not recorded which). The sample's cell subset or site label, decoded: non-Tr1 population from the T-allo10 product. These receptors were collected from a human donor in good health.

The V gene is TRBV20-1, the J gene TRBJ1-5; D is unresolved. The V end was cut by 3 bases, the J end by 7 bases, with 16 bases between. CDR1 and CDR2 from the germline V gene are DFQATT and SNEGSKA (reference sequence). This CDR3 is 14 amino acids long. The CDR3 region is CSASPSPGRQPQHF. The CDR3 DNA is TGCAGTGCTAGTCCTTCACCGGGGAGACAGCCCCAGCATTTT.

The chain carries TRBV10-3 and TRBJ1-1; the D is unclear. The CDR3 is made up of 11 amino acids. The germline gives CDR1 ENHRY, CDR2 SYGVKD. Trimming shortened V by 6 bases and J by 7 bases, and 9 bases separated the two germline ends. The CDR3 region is CAIRATDEAFF. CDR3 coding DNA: TGTGCCATCAGAGCTACAGATGAAGCTTTCTTT.

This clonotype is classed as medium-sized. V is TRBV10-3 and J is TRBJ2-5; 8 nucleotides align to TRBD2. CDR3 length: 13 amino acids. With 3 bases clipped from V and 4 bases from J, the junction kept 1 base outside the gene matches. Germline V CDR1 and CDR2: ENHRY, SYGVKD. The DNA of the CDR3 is TGTGCCATCAGTGAAGCGGGGGTAGAGACCCAGTACTTC. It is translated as CAISEAGVETQYF.

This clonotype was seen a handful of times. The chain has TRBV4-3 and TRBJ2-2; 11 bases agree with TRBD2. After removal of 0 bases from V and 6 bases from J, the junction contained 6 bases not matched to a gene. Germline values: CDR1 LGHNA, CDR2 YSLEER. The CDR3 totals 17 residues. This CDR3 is CASSQDPSGGFAGELFF. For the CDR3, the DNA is TGCGCCAGCAGCCAAGATCCTAGCGGGGGGTTCGCCGGGGAGCTGTTTTTT.

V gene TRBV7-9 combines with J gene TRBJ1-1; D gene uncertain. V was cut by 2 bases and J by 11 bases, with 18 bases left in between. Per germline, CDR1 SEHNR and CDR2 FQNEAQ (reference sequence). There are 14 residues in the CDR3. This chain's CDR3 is CASSLLQLSGEAFF. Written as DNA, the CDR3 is TGTGCCAGCAGCTTACTCCAGCTTTCCGGAGAGGCTTTCTTT.

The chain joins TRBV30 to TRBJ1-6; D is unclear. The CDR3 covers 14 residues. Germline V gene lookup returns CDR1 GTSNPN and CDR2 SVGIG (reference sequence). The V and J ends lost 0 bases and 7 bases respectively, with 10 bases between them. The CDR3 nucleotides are TGTGCCTGGAGTGTCACGCGGGAGAATTCACCCCTCCACTTT. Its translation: CAWSVTRENSPLHF.

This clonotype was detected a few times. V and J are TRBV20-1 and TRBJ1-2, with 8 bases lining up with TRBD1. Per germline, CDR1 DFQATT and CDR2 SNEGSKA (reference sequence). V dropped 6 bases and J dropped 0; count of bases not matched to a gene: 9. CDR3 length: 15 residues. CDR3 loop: CSAPPGTGANYGYTF. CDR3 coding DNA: TGCAGTGCCCCTCCCGGGACAGGAGCTAACTATGGCTACACCTTC.

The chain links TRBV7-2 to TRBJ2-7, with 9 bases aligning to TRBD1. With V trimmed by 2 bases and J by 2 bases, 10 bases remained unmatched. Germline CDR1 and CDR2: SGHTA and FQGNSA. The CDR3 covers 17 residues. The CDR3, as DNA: TGTGCCAGCAGCTTATCTATACCGGGACAGGGAGCCTACGAGCAGTACTTC. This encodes CASSLSIPGQGAYEQYF. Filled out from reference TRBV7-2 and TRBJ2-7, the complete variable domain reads GAGVSQSPSNKVTEKGKDVELRCDPISGHTALYWYRQSLGQGLEFLIYFQGNSAPDKSGLPSDRFSAERTGGSVSTLTIQRTQQEDSAVYLCASSLSIPGQGAYEQYFGPGTRLTVT.

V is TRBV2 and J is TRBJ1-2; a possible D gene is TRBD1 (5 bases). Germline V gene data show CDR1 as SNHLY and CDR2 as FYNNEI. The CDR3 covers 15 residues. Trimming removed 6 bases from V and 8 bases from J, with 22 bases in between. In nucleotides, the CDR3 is TGTGCCAGCAGCAACCTGAGGGACGGCCGAGGGGGCTACACCTTC. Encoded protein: CASSNLRDGRGGYTF.

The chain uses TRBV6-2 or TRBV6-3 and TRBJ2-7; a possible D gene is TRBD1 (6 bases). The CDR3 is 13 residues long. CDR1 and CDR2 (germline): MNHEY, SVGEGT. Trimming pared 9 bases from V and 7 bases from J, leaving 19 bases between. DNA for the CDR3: TGTGCCAGTCTCCGGGACAACCTCGGTGAGCAGTACTTC. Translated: CASLRDNLGEQYF.

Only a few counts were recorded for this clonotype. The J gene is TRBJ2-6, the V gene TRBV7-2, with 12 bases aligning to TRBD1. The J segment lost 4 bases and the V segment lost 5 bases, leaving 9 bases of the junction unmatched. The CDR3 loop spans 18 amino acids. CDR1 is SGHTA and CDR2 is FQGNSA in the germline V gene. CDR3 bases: TGTGCCAGCAGCGAACCGGGACAGGGGGCTTTCGGGGCCAACGTCCTGACTTTC. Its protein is CASSEPGQGAFGANVLTF.

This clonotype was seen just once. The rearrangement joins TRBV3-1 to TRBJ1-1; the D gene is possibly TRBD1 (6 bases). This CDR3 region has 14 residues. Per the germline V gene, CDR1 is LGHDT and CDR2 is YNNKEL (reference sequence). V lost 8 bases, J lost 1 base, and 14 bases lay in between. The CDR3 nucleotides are TGTGCCAGCCGGCGGGGGGGGCAGAACACTGAAGCTTTCTTT. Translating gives CASRRGGQNTEAFF.

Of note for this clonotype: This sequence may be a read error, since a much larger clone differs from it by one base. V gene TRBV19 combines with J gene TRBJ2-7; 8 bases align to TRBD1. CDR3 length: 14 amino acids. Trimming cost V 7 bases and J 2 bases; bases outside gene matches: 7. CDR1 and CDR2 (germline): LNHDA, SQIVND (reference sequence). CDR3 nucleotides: TGTGCCAGTAACCACCGGGACAGGACCTACGAGCAGTACTTC. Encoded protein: CASNHRDRTYEQYF.

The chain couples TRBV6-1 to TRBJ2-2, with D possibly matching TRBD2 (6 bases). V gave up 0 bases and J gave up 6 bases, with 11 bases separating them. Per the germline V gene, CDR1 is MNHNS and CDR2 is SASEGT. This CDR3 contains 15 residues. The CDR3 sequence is CASSEARGGSGELFF. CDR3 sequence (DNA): TGTGCCAGCAGTGAAGCGCGGGGCGGTTCCGGGGAGCTGTTTTTT.

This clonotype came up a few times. Here the CDR3 reads CSAIPGLAGVLETQYF. The CDR3 region has the DNA TGCAGTGCAATACCGGGACTAGCGGGGGTCCTAGAGACCCAGTACTTC. V and J are TRBV20-1 and TRBJ2-5; 14 bases fit TRBD2. CDR1 is DFQATT, CDR2 SNEGSKA, per germline (reference sequence). Unmatched junction bases numbered 10, after V lost 6 bases and J lost 4 bases. The CDR3 extends over 16 amino acids.

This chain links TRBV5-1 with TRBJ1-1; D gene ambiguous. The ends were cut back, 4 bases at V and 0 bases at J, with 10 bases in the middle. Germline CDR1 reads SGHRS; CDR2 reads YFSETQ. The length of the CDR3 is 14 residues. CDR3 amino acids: CASSKGALNTEAFF. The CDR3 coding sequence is TGCGCCAGCAGCAAAGGAGCTTTGAACACTGAAGCTTTCTTT.

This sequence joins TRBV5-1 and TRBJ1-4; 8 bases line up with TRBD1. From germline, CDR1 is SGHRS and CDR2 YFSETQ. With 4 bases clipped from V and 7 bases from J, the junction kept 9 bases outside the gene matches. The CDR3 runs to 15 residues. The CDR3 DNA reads TGCGCCAGCAGCCCGTCTACAGGGGGGGTTGAAAAACTGTTTTTT. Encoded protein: CASSPSTGGVEKLFF.

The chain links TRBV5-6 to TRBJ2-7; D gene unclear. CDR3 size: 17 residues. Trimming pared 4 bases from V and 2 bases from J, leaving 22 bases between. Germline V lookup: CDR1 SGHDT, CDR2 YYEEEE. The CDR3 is CASSLSRVRATTYEQYF. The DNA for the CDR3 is TGTGCCAGCAGCCTTAGCCGAGTCCGGGCGACGACCTACGAGCAGTACTTC.

DNA for the CDR3: TGCAGTGCTGCGCCCATTGATGGGTTGGAGACCCAGTACTTC. Its translation: CSAAPIDGLETQYF. V gene TRBV20-1 combines with J gene TRBJ2-5; D call uncertain. The germline gives CDR1 DFQATT, CDR2 SNEGSKA (reference sequence). The CDR3 runs 14 residues. Between the trimmed V and J ends, which lost 5 bases and 5 bases, there was a span of 18 bases.

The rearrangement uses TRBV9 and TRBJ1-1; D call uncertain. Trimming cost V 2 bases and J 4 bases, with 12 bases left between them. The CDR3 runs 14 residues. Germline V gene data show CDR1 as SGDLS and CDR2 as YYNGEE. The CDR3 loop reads CASSVTPGPTEAFF. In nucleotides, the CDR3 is TGTGCCAGCAGCGTGACTCCGGGTCCCACTGAAGCTTTCTTT.

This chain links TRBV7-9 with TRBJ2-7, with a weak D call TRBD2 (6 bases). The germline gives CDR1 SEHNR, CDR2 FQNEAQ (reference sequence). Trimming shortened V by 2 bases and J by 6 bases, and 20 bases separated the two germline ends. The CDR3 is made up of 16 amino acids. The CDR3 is CASSLRVGNEGGEQYF. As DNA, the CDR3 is TGTGCCAGCAGCTTAAGGGTGGGGAACGAGGGAGGCGAGCAGTACTTC.

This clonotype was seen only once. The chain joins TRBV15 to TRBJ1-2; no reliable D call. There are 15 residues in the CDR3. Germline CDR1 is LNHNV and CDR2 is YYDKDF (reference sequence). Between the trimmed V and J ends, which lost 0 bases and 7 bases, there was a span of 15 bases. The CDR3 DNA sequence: TGTGCCACCAGCAGAGACCCAAGTTGGGGAAGTGGCTACACCTTC. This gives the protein CATSRDPSWGSGYTF.

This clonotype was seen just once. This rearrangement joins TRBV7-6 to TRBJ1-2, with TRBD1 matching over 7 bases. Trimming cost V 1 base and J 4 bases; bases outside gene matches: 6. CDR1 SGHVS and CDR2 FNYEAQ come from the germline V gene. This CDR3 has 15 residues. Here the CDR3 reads CASSLDQTGSYGYTF. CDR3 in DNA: TGTGCCAGCAGCTTAGACCAGACAGGGTCCTATGGCTACACCTTC. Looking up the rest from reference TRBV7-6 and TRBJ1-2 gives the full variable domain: GAGVSQSPRYKVTKRGQDVALRCDPISGHVSLYWYRQALGQGPEFLTYFNYEAQQDKSGLPNDRFSAERPEGSISTLTIQRTEQRDSAMYRCASSLDQTGSYGYTFGSGTRLTVV.

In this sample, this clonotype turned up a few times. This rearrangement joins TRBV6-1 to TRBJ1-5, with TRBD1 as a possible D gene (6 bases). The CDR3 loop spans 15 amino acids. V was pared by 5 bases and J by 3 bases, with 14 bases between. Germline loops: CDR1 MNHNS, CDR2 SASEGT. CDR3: CASSRDRIFNQPQHF. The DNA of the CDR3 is TGTGCCAGCAGTCGTGACAGGATATTCAATCAGCCCCAGCATTTT.

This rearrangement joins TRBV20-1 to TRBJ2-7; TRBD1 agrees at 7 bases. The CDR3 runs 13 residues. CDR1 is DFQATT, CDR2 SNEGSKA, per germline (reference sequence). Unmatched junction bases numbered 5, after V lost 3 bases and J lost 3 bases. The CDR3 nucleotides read TGCAGTGCTAGCGACAGGGACCTCTACGAGCAGTACTTC. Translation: CSASDRDLYEQYF.

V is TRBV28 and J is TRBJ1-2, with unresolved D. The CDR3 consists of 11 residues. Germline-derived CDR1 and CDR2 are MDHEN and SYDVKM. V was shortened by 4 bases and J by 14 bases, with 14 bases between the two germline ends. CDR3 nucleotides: TGTGCCAGCAGTTCTCAAAGAGACTGGACCTTC. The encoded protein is CASSSQRDWTF.

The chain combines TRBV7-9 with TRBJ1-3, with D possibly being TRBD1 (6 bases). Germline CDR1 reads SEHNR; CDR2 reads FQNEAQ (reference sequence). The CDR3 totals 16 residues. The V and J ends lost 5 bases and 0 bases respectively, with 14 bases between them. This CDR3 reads CASSPQGQLSGNTIYF. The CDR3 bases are TGTGCCAGCAGCCCCCAGGGGCAACTCTCTGGAAACACCATATATTTT. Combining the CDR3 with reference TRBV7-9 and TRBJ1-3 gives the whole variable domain DTGVSQNPRHKITKRGQNVTFRCDPISEHNRLYWYRQTLGQGPEFLTYFQNEAQLEKSRLLSDRFSAERPKGSFSTLEIQRTEQGDSAMYLCASSPQGQLSGNTIYFGEGSWLTVV.